The 18 T cell receptor beta chains in this list originate from one sample, sequenced in a study of CD8+ T cells in alopecia areata. In each case, RNA was isolated and then reverse transcribed into cDNA as the sequencing template. Libraries were prepared by immunoSEQ multiplex PCR; TCRdb keeps only in-frame clonotypes and omits some of them. The table lists over 150,000 clones, around 63% of them singletons. Specimen: CD4+ T cells sorted from blood, collected at week 0. These receptors were taken from a human donor with alopecia areata.

This clone was seen a few times. The V call is TRBV29-1, the J call TRBJ2-7; D is possibly TRBD2 (6 bases). CDR3 length equals 13 residues. The V end lost 4 bases, the J end lost 3 bases, and 13 bases lay between the germline ends. Germline V gene sequence: CDR1 SQVTM, CDR2 ANQGSEA. CDR3 in amino acids: CSVGGVNFYEQYF. In DNA form, the CDR3 reads TGCAGCGTTGGGGGGGTTAATTTCTACGAGCAGTACTTC.

The V call is TRBV30, the J call TRBJ1-1, with TRBD1 identical over 7 bases. V shed 3 bases and J 6 bases; nucleotides not matched to a gene: 10. Per the germline V gene, CDR1 is GTSNPN and CDR2 is SVGIG (reference sequence). CDR3 size: 14 residues. The CDR3 protein is CAWSSQGGVAEAFF. The CDR3 DNA sequence: TGTGCCTGGAGCTCCCAGGGGGGCGTTGCTGAAGCTTTCTTT.

The chain recombines TRBV5-6 with TRBJ1-1; a weak D match, TRBD1 (6 bases). Trimming removed 0 bases from V and 5 bases from J, with 11 bases in between. Germline values: CDR1 SGHDT, CDR2 YYEEEE. There are 14 residues in the CDR3. Written as DNA, the CDR3 is TGTGCCAGCAGCTTGGTGGCAGGGGTGACTGAAGCTTTCTTT. Encoded protein: CASSLVAGVTEAFF. The complete variable domain, with remaining parts taken from reference TRBV5-6 and TRBJ1-1, reads DAGVTQSPTHLIKTRGQQVTLRCSPKSGHDTVSWYQQALGQGPQFIFQYYEEEERQRGNFPDRFSGHQFPNYSSELNVNALLLGDSALYLCASSLVAGVTEAFFGQGTRLTVV.

The chain couples TRBV11-2 to TRBJ2-3, with a possible D match to TRBD2 (6 bases). Trimming cost V 5 bases and J 0 bases, with 12 bases left between them. Germline V gene sequence: CDR1 SGHAT, CDR2 FQNNGV. The CDR3 totals 15 residues. The CDR3 region is CASSQTSRSTDTQYF. CDR3 DNA sequence: TGTGCCAGCAGCCAGACTAGTAGGAGCACAGATACGCAGTATTTT.

This clone was seen more than once but under ten times. This chain connects TRBV18 to TRBJ2-7; TRBD1 might be the D (5 bases). The CDR3 extends over 16 amino acids. With 1 base removed from V and 1 base from J, the gap between germline ends came to 14 bases. Germline assignment: CDR1 KGHSH and CDR2 LQKENI. CDR3 in amino acids: CASSPLQGGISYEQYF. The CDR3 DNA is TGTGCCAGCTCACCACTGCAGGGTGGTATATCCTACGAGCAGTACTTC.

This clone occurred a few times. The genes are TRBV4-3 and TRBJ2-5; 9 bases fit TRBD1. The V gene end was trimmed by 4 bases and the J gene end by 3 bases; junction bases not matched to a gene: 0. Germline CDR1 LGHNA, CDR2 YSLEER. This CDR3 region has 13 residues. In DNA form, the CDR3 reads TGCGCCAGCAGCCGGGACAGGGAAGAGACCCAGTACTTC. Translating it yields CASSRDREETQYF.

The gene calls are TRBV4-3 and TRBJ2-2, with D unclear. This CDR3 comprises 14 residues. Trimming pared 0 bases from V and 1 base from J, leaving 3 bases between. The V gene's germline CDR1 is LGHNA and CDR2 YSLEER. The DNA for the CDR3 is TGCGCCAGCAGCCAAGATGAGAACACCGGGGAGCTGTTTTTT. As protein: CASSQDENTGELFF.

This chain links TRBV30 with TRBJ2-3; the D gene is possibly TRBD1 (6 bases). V was trimmed by 5 bases and J by 0 bases, leaving 6 bases between them. Germline V gives CDR1 GTSNPN, CDR2 SVGIG (reference sequence). This CDR3 spans 12 amino acids. The CDR3 nucleotides read TGTGCCTGGCAGGGGAGCACAGATACGCAGTATTTT. Translation gives CAWQGSTDTQYF.

The sample holds a few counts of this clone. The chain is built from TRBV29-1 and TRBJ2-7, with D hard to call. From germline, CDR1 is SQVTM and CDR2 ANQGSEA. Trimming pared 5 bases from V and 3 bases from J, leaving 5 bases between. This CDR3 contains 10 residues. Here the CDR3 reads CSVMDYEQYF. CDR3 in DNA: TGCAGCGTTATGGACTACGAGCAGTACTTC.

The V gene is TRBV29-1, the J gene TRBJ1-6, with D maybe TRBD1 (6 bases). Between the trimmed V and J ends, which lost 5 bases and 10 bases, there was a span of 15 bases. CDR1 SQVTM and CDR2 ANQGSEA come from the germline V gene. The CDR3 sequence is 13 residues long. DNA of the CDR3: TGCAGCGTTTCACAGGGTGGGGAATCACCCCTCCACTTT. This sequence encodes CSVSQGGESPLHF.

This rearrangement joins TRBV7-2 to TRBJ1-2, with D possibly TRBD1 on 6 matching bases. The germline V gene encodes CDR1 SGHTA and CDR2 FQGNSA. The CDR3 consists of 13 residues. The V and J ends lost 6 bases and 3 bases respectively, with 11 bases between them. The CDR3 sequence: CASSQDRDYGYTF. DNA for the CDR3: TGTGCCAGCAGTCAGGACAGAGACTATGGCTACACCTTC.

The chain has TRBV25-1 and TRBJ2-6; D unclear. The V and J ends lost 4 bases and 0 bases respectively, with 7 bases between them. Germline CDR1 MGHDK, CDR2 SYGVNS. The CDR3 totals 15 residues. The CDR3 here is CASSGTFSGANVLTF. The CDR3 DNA is TGTGCCAGCAGTGGGACCTTCTCTGGGGCCAACGTCCTGACTTTC.

This chain joins TRBV30 and TRBJ2-3; weak D call: TRBD1 (5 bases). This CDR3 comprises 13 residues. The ends were cut back, 4 bases at V and 0 bases at J, with 8 bases in the middle. Looked up from germline, CDR1 is GTSNPN and CDR2 is SVGIG (reference sequence). In DNA form, the CDR3 reads TGTGCCTGGACAGGGCCTAGCACAGATACGCAGTATTTT. Its protein product is CAWTGPSTDTQYF.

This chain connects TRBV29-1 to TRBJ2-5; TRBD2 matches 10 bases. In germline, CDR1 is SQVTM, CDR2 ANQGSEA. CDR3 size: 14 residues. The V segment lost 6 bases and the J segment 2 bases; nucleotides outside the gene matches: 6. Here the CDR3 DNA reads TGCAGCGTGGTCCTAGCGGGGGTACAAGAGACCCAGTACTTC. Its protein product is CSVVLAGVQETQYF.

CDR3 in amino acids: CASSSGTSISGANVLTF. The CDR3 DNA reads TGTGCCAGCAGCTCCGGGACATCGATATCTGGGGCCAACGTCCTGACTTTC. This chain uses TRBV7-2 with TRBJ2-6; D is perhaps TRBD1 (6 bases). Deletions cut 4 bases from V and 1 base from J, with 14 bases between. The CDR3 runs 17 residues. Germline V gene sequence: CDR1 SGHTA, CDR2 FQGNSA.

This clone appeared a few times. This sequence joins TRBV7-2 and TRBJ2-3; 8 nucleotides match TRBD2. The ends lost 3 bases at V and 1 base at J; junction bases unmatched: 0. Germline CDR1 is SGHTA and CDR2 is FQGNSA. The length of the CDR3 is 14 residues. CDR3 loop: CASSLTSGTDTQYF. In DNA form, the CDR3 reads TGTGCCAGCAGCTTGACTAGCGGCACAGATACGCAGTATTTT.

This clone was counted a single time. V is TRBV15 and J is TRBJ1-5, with D perhaps TRBD1 (5 bases). Trimming removed 1 base at V and 5 bases at J, with 12 bases between. CDR1 is LNHNV, CDR2 YYDKDF, per germline (reference sequence). This CDR3 is built from 15 residues. CDR3 protein: CATSRVGGKDQPQHF. The DNA of the CDR3 is TGTGCCACCAGCAGAGTGGGGGGAAAAGATCAGCCCCAGCATTTT. Based on the CDR3 plus reference TRBV15 and TRBJ1-5, the full variable domain is DAMVIQNPRYQVTQFGKPVTLSCSQTLNHNVMYWYQQKSSQAPKLLFHYYDKDFNNEADTPDNFQSRRPNTSFCFLDIRSPGLGDTAMYLCATSRVGGKDQPQHFGDGTRLSIL.

The V gene is TRBV7-2, the J gene TRBJ2-7; D gene unclear. Germline lookup yields CDR1 SGHTA and CDR2 FQGNSA. The V and J ends lost 5 bases and 0 bases respectively, with 14 bases between them. The CDR3 consists of 15 residues. The CDR3 DNA reads as TGTGCCAGCAGCCCCCTGGGTGTCGCCTCCTACGAGCAGTACTTC. It translates to CASSPLGVASYEQYF. The full variable domain, completed using reference TRBV7-2 and TRBJ2-7, is GAGVSQSPSNKVTEKGKDVELRCDPISGHTALYWYRQSLGQGLEFLIYFQGNSAPDKSGLPSDRFSAERTGGSVSTLTIQRTQQEDSAVYLCASSPLGVASYEQYFGPGTRLTVT.